The rows below give T cell receptor beta chains drawn from one sample of a study of response to subunit inactivated influenza vaccine. MiXCR was run by TCRdb on the RT-PCR reads, yielding one entry per CDR3 protein. The sample yields 500,000 or so distinct CDR3 sequences, approximately 16% seen once. The input for sequencing was CD4+ T cells sorted from PBMCs, taken 23 to 25 months after vaccination. These receptors were collected from a man aged 50 to 69 who received an inactivated influenza vaccine. Each CDR3 is given with its conserved first and last residue. Each record gives: clone size, V gene, J gene, D gene, CDR3 protein, CDR3 DNA. D genes are given only for firm matches. Some rows have no size entry. The others give once, few or many, or a class for an expanded clone.

abundance: many; v_gene: TRBV5-1; j_gene: TRBJ2-3; d_gene: NA; CDR3aa: CASSGSDTQYF; CDR3nt: TGCGCCAGCAGCGGGTCGGATACGCAGTATTTT
abundance: many; v_gene: TRBV12-3/TRBV12-4; j_gene: TRBJ1-1; d_gene: TRBD1; CDR3aa: CASSFTGVAEAFF; CDR3nt: TGTGCCAGCAGTTTTACAGGGGTGGCTGAAGCTTTCTTT
abundance: NA; v_gene: TRBV20-1; j_gene: TRBJ2-7; d_gene: NA; CDR3aa: CSARDHGESSYEQYF; CDR3nt: TGCAGTGCTAGAGATCACGGGGAAAGCTCCTACGAGCAGTACTTC
abundance: few; v_gene: TRBV6-2/TRBV6-3; j_gene: TRBJ2-1; d_gene: NA; CDR3aa: CASRRRDSDYNEQFF; CDR3nt: TGTGCCAGCAGAAGGAGGGACAGCGACTACAATGAGCAGTTCTTC
abundance: many; v_gene: TRBV4-3; j_gene: TRBJ2-7; d_gene: NA; CDR3aa: CASSQYRDGPYEQYF; CDR3nt: TGCGCCAGCAGCCAATACCGGGACGGACCCTACGAGCAGTACTTC
abundance: NA; v_gene: TRBV6-2/TRBV6-3; j_gene: TRBJ2-1; d_gene: NA; CDR3aa: CASSPSVGLGQFF; CDR3nt: TGTGCCAGCAGCCCCTCAGTCGGACTCGGGCAGTTCTTC
abundance: few; v_gene: TRBV20-1; j_gene: TRBJ2-1; d_gene: NA; CDR3aa: CSARSLAQDEQFF; CDR3nt: TGCAGTGCTCGGTCACTAGCCCAGGATGAGCAGTTCTTC
abundance: NA; v_gene: TRBV7-7; j_gene: TRBJ2-1; d_gene: NA; CDR3aa: CASSITYSFLSF; CDR3nt: TGTGCCAGCAGCATAACCTACAGTTTTTTGTCCTTC
abundance: NA; v_gene: TRBV7-8; j_gene: TRBJ2-1; d_gene: TRBD1; CDR3aa: CASSPDRVFINEQFF; CDR3nt: TGTGCCAGCAGCCCAGACAGGGTTTTCATCAATGAGCAGTTCTTC
abundance: NA; v_gene: TRBV12-3/TRBV12-4; j_gene: TRBJ1-4; d_gene: NA; CDR3aa: CASRVGGGEKLFF; CDR3nt: TGTGCCAGCAGGGTGGGGGGTGGTGAAAAACTGTTTTTT
abundance: NA; v_gene: TRBV3-1; j_gene: TRBJ2-1; d_gene: TRBD1; CDR3aa: CASSQVFEGAAYNEQFF; CDR3nt: TGTGCCAGCAGCCAAGTGTTCGAGGGGGCGGCCTACAATGAGCAGTTCTTC
abundance: NA; v_gene: TRBV7-2; j_gene: TRBJ1-2; d_gene: TRBD1; CDR3aa: CASSRRQGEYGYTF; CDR3nt: TGTGCCAGCAGCCGTCGACAGGGGGAATATGGCTACACCTTC
abundance: many; v_gene: TRBV29-1; j_gene: TRBJ2-2; d_gene: NA; CDR3aa: CSVGRGWGSGELFF; CDR3nt: TGCAGCGTTGGCAGGGGATGGGGTTCCGGGGAGCTGTTTTTT
abundance: few; v_gene: TRBV20-1; j_gene: TRBJ2-7; d_gene: TRBD2; CDR3aa: CSASLAGGFYEQYF; CDR3nt: TGCAGTGCTAGCCTAGCGGGGGGCTTTTACGAGCAGTACTTC
abundance: few; v_gene: TRBV20-1; j_gene: TRBJ1-6; d_gene: NA; CDR3aa: CSAREKSSFGSPLHF; CDR3nt: TGCAGTGCTAGAGAAAAAAGTTCTTTTGGTTCACCCCTCCACTTT
abundance: NA; v_gene: TRBV27; j_gene: TRBJ2-1; d_gene: NA; CDR3aa: CASSLGSSPPHNEQFF; CDR3nt: TGTGCCAGCAGTTTAGGGTCTAGCCCGCCCCACAATGAGCAGTTCTTC
abundance: once; v_gene: TRBV5-1; j_gene: TRBJ1-1; d_gene: NA; CDR3aa: CASSLALRGTEAFF; CDR3nt: TGCGCCAGCAGCTTGGCGCTTAGAGGAACTGAAGCTTTCTTT
abundance: few; v_gene: TRBV6-1; j_gene: TRBJ1-1; d_gene: TRBD1; CDR3aa: CASRGQGYNTEAFF; CDR3nt: TGTGCCAGCAGAGGACAGGGCTATAACACTGAAGCTTTCTTT
abundance: NA; v_gene: TRBV7-2; j_gene: TRBJ2-5; d_gene: NA; CDR3aa: CASSFPGAETQYF; CDR3nt: TGTGCCAGCAGCTTCCCAGGGGCGGAGACCCAGTACTTC
abundance: NA; v_gene: TRBV6-1; j_gene: TRBJ2-1; d_gene: NA; CDR3aa: CASSSLEGERFF; CDR3nt: TGTGCCAGCAGTTCCCTAGAAGGAGAACGGTTCTTC
abundance: many; v_gene: TRBV5-1; j_gene: TRBJ2-7; d_gene: NA; CDR3aa: CASSVQGYEQYF; CDR3nt: TGTGCCAGCAGCGTACAGGGATACGAGCAGTACTTC
abundance: NA; v_gene: TRBV5-1; j_gene: TRBJ2-7; d_gene: TRBD1; CDR3aa: CASSTRQGNNEQYF; CDR3nt: TGCGCCAGCAGCACCAGACAGGGGAACAACGAGCAGTACTTC
abundance: NA; v_gene: TRBV2; j_gene: TRBJ1-3; d_gene: NA; CDR3aa: CTFSTRRGRGKIGNTIYF; CDR3nt: TGTACCTTCAGTACAAGGCGAGGAAGGGGGAAGATTGGAAACACCATATATTTT
abundance: few; v_gene: TRBV7-8; j_gene: TRBJ1-6; d_gene: NA; CDR3aa: CAATGRVGSPLHF; CDR3nt: TGTGCCGCAACCGGCAGGGTGGGCTCACCCCTCCACTTT
abundance: many; v_gene: TRBV6-6; j_gene: TRBJ2-7; d_gene: NA; CDR3aa: CASTARAFYEQYF; CDR3nt: TGTGCCAGCACCGCCCGCGCCTTCTACGAGCAGTACTTC
abundance: few; v_gene: TRBV5-1; j_gene: TRBJ2-3; d_gene: TRBD2; CDR3aa: CASSLAGSGGVDTQYF; CDR3nt: TGCGCCAGCAGCTTGGCCGGATCGGGAGGAGTAGATACGCAGTATTTT
abundance: NA; v_gene: TRBV4-2; j_gene: TRBJ2-3; d_gene: TRBD2; CDR3aa: CASSRGTSGRGGTDTQYF; CDR3nt: TGTGCCAGCAGCCGCGGGACTAGCGGGAGGGGGGGAACAGATACGCAGTATTTT
abundance: NA; v_gene: TRBV20-1; j_gene: TRBJ2-3; d_gene: NA; CDR3aa: CSARDLAGRVDTQYF; CDR3nt: TGCAGTGCTAGAGATTTGGCGGGGCGGGTGGATACGCAGTATTTT
abundance: NA; v_gene: TRBV19; j_gene: TRBJ1-1; d_gene: NA; CDR3aa: CASSTAPGLLNTEAFF; CDR3nt: TGTGCCAGTAGTACAGCCCCGGGACTACTGAACACTGAAGCTTTCTTT
abundance: many; v_gene: TRBV20-1; j_gene: TRBJ2-1; d_gene: TRBD1; CDR3aa: CSARDLDRAHYLNEQFF; CDR3nt: TGCAGTGCTAGAGATCTAGACAGGGCCCATTATCTAAATGAGCAGTTCTTC
abundance: many; v_gene: TRBV11-1; j_gene: TRBJ2-5; d_gene: TRBD1; CDR3aa: CASSLGQRETQYF; CDR3nt: TGTGCCAGCAGCCTGGGACAGAGAGAGACCCAGTACTTC
abundance: few; v_gene: TRBV20-1; j_gene: TRBJ2-7; d_gene: TRBD2; CDR3aa: CSARGGGLAGTSSYEQYF; CDR3nt: TGCAGTGCTAGAGGCGGAGGACTAGCGGGGACCAGCTCCTACGAGCAGTACTTC
abundance: many; v_gene: TRBV28; j_gene: TRBJ1-6; d_gene: NA; CDR3aa: CASCRQINSPLHF; CDR3nt: TGTGCCAGCTGCAGGCAGATAAATTCACCCCTCCACTTT
abundance: many; v_gene: TRBV12-3/TRBV12-4; j_gene: TRBJ1-2; d_gene: NA; CDR3aa: CASSSHSYGYTF; CDR3nt: TGTGCCAGCAGTTCCCACAGCTATGGCTACACCTTC
abundance: few; v_gene: TRBV7-9; j_gene: TRBJ2-5; d_gene: TRBD1; CDR3aa: CASSFSVRDRRYETQYF; CDR3nt: TGTGCCAGCAGCTTTTCTGTCCGGGACAGGCGCTATGAGACCCAGTACTTC
abundance: NA; v_gene: TRBV7-8; j_gene: TRBJ1-1; d_gene: NA; CDR3aa: CASSLVARNHEAFF; CDR3nt: TGTGCCAGCAGCTTAGTCGCCCGTAACCACGAAGCTTTCTTT
abundance: NA; v_gene: TRBV4-1; j_gene: TRBJ1-1; d_gene: NA; CDR3aa: CASSQDKGAGTNTEAFF; CDR3nt: TGCGCCAGCAGCCAAGATAAAGGGGCAGGGACGAACACTGAAGCTTTCTTT
abundance: many; v_gene: TRBV12-3/TRBV12-4; j_gene: TRBJ2-2; d_gene: TRBD1; CDR3aa: CASSPGQGGNTGELFF; CDR3nt: TGTGCCAGCAGTCCGGGACAGGGAGGGAACACCGGGGAGCTGTTTTTT
abundance: few; v_gene: TRBV4-2; j_gene: TRBJ1-5; d_gene: NA; CDR3aa: CASSQDWGDQPQHF; CDR3nt: TGTGCCAGCAGCCAAGATTGGGGGGATCAGCCCCAGCATTTT
abundance: many; v_gene: TRBV6-1; j_gene: TRBJ1-2; d_gene: NA; CDR3aa: CASSPTGGYGYTF; CDR3nt: TGTGCCAGCAGTCCGACAGGAGGCTATGGCTACACCTTC
abundance: NA; v_gene: TRBV7-9; j_gene: TRBJ2-1; d_gene: TRBD2; CDR3aa: CASSQRPSGAPYNEQFF; CDR3nt: TGTGCCAGCAGCCAGCGGCCTAGCGGAGCCCCCTACAATGAGCAGTTCTTC
abundance: many; v_gene: TRBV5-5; j_gene: TRBJ1-1; d_gene: NA; CDR3aa: CASSLQGWNTEAFF; CDR3nt: TGTGCCAGCAGCTTACAGGGCTGGAACACTGAAGCTTTCTTT
abundance: NA; v_gene: TRBV20-1; j_gene: TRBJ1-2; d_gene: NA; CDR3aa: CSARDLDASTF; CDR3nt: TGCAGTGCTAGAGATCTTGACGCATCGACCTTC
abundance: medium-sized; v_gene: TRBV4-3; j_gene: TRBJ2-1; d_gene: NA; CDR3aa: CASSLYPGSEQFF; CDR3nt: TGCGCCAGCAGCCTCTACCCTGGGAGTGAGCAGTTCTTC
abundance: NA; v_gene: TRBV7-2; j_gene: TRBJ1-3; d_gene: NA; CDR3aa: CASSPGVGVVGYF; CDR3nt: TGTGCCAGCAGCCCGGGGGTGGGAGTGGTAGGGTATTTT